This entry describes one T cell receptor (beta chain). This entry belongs to a study of T cells in Graves' hyperthyroidism and ophthalmopathy. Amplified regions were TCR beta CDR3 sequences from RNA transcripts. The HTBI primer set served for first-round RT-PCR of the TCR CDR3. TCRdb reprocessed the multiplex PCR reads via MiXCR and lists one record per CDR3 protein. The table shows 800,000 or so distinct CDR3 sequences, with about two fifths occurring only once. V lost 5 bases, J lost 0 bases, and 7 bases lay in between. Per the germline V gene, CDR1 is SNHLY and CDR2 is FYNNEI. This CDR3 spans 14 amino acids.

This clonotype was obtained from a man aged 18 to 29 with Graves' hyperthyroidism. Input material: blood. The genes are TRBV2 and TRBJ2-2; D is perhaps TRBD1 (6 bases). CDR3 protein: CASSRQANTGELFF. The CDR3 nucleotides are TGTGCCAGCAGTCGACAGGCGAACACCGGGGAGCTGTTTTTT.